A single sample is the source of the 2 T cell receptor beta chains below, sequenced in a study of T cell responses to AZD1222 COVID-19 vaccine. Profiled with immunoSEQ multiplex PCR; TCRdb holds only in-frame clones, not every one. The sample consists of tens of thousands of clones, roughly 90% of them appearing once. Source: peripheral blood, taken on day 0 of MenACWY control vaccination. These receptors originate from an adult in good health.

The genes are TRBV10-2 and TRBJ1-1; D is unresolved. The CDR3 is made up of 14 amino acids. V lost 8 bases and J 2 bases, leaving 15 bases between the germline ends. From germline, CDR1 is WSHSY and CDR2 SAAADI. The DNA for the CDR3 is TGCGCCAGCCGAGGATCCGCGGGTAACACTGAAGCTTTCTTT. Translation: CASRGSAGNTEAFF.

This clone was seen only a few times. The chain carries TRBV4-3 and TRBJ1-1; weak D call: TRBD1 (5 bases). The V gene lost 3 bases and the J gene lost 1 base, with 12 bases spanning the gap. The V gene's germline CDR1 is LGHNA and CDR2 YSLEER. This CDR3 is 15 amino acids long. The CDR3 region is CASSQAMQGNTEAFF. The DNA for the CDR3 is TGCGCCAGCAGCCAGGCGATGCAGGGGAACACTGAAGCTTTCTTT.